This TCR beta chain stems from a study of T cell changes during pregnancy in multiple sclerosis. Generated by immunoSEQ multiplex PCR, the TCRdb table keeps only in-frame clones and is missing some. The top ten hold around 0.43% of the sample, which has under 30,000 clones, roughly 91% seen once. CDR3 size: 14 residues. Germline lookup yields CDR1 SNHLY and CDR2 FYNNEI. V was clipped by 3 bases and J by 2 bases, with 8 bases between them. This specimen was CD4+ T cells from peripheral blood mononuclear cells, taken after pregnancy. The rearrangement uses TRBV2 and TRBJ2-1; D remains unclear. This TCR came from a female donor with multiple sclerosis, enrolled in a pregnancy study. Written as DNA, the CDR3 is TGTGCCAGCAGTGAGGGCCGGACCTACAATGAGCAGTTCTTC. Translation gives CASSEGRTYNEQFF. Looking up the rest from reference TRBV2 and TRBJ2-1 gives the full variable domain: EPEVTQTPSHQVTQMGQEVILRCVPISNHLYFYWYRQILGQKVEFLVSFYNNEISEKSEIFDDQFSVERPDGSNFTLKIRSTKLEDSAMYFCASSEGRTYNEQFFGPGTRLTVL.